The 16 T cell receptor beta chains presented below share a single source sample, sequenced in a study of circulating tumor DNA in untreated peripheral T-cell lymphoma. Sequencing was performed with immunoSEQ multiplex PCR; in TCRdb, only in-frame clones are kept and a portion is missing. The sample has around 2,500 clones; about three quarters are singletons. The sequenced sample was tumor tissue. The receptors originated from a human donor with peripheral T-cell lymphoma.

This clone has only a few counts. The chain joins TRBV2 to TRBJ2-1, with 8 bases matching TRBD1. Germline values: CDR1 SNHLY, CDR2 FYNNEI. The CDR3 totals 15 residues. V gave up 3 bases and J gave up 6 bases; unmatched junction bases: 7. CDR3 nucleotides: TGTGCCAGCAGTGACAGGGGGCGTCGGGTCAATGAGCAGTTCTTC. Translated, it gives CASSDRGRRVNEQFF.

V usage is TRBV6-8 and J usage is TRBJ2-7; D is perhaps TRBD1 (6 bases). The V gene's germline CDR1 is MNHGY and CDR2 SAAAGT. Trimming removed 3 bases from V and 7 bases from J, with 10 bases in between. The CDR3 spans 12 residues. Written as DNA, the CDR3 is TGTGCCAGCAGTTATAGAGGGGGAGAGCAGTACTTC. This gives the protein CASSYRGGEQYF.

The genes are TRBV14 and TRBJ1-2; D is perhaps TRBD1 (5 bases). V was trimmed by 1 base and J by 4 bases, leaving 13 bases between them. The CDR3 length is 15 residues. CDR1 and CDR2 from the germline V gene are SGHDN and FVKESK. The CDR3, as DNA: TGTGCCAGCAGCCAAGTCGCAGGGTGGGGCTATGGCTACACCTTC. It is translated as CASSQVAGWGYGYTF.

The gene calls are TRBV7-6 and TRBJ2-7; TRBD1 is a possible D gene (5 bases). The germline CDR1 and CDR2 sequences are SGHVS and FNYEAQ. This CDR3 is 14 amino acids long. The germline V and J ends were trimmed by 3 bases and 3 bases, with 12 bases remaining between them. The CDR3 coding sequence is TGTGCCAGCAGCTTGACAGCCGCCTTCTACGAGCAGTACTTC. Translating it yields CASSLTAAFYEQYF. Complete variable domain (other parts from reference TRBV7-6 and TRBJ2-7): GAGVSQSPRYKVTKRGQDVALRCDPISGHVSLYWYRQALGQGPEFLTYFNYEAQQDKSGLPNDRFSAERPEGSISTLTIQRTEQRDSAMYRCASSLTAAFYEQYFGPGTRLTVT.

V gene TRBV19 combines with J gene TRBJ2-6; D unresolved. This CDR3 is 15 amino acids long. The germline V gene encodes CDR1 LNHDA and CDR2 SQIVND (reference sequence). V lost 3 bases, J lost 0 bases, and 6 bases lay in between. For the CDR3, the DNA is TGTGCCAGTAGTATGGGCCACTCTGGGGCCAACGTCCTGACTTTC. It translates to CASSMGHSGANVLTF.

The chain uses TRBV6-8 and TRBJ2-3, with D possibly being TRBD2 (5 bases). Per the germline V gene, CDR1 is MNHGY and CDR2 is SAAAGT. With 1 base removed from V and 4 bases from J, the gap between germline ends came to 6 bases. There are 13 residues in the CDR3. The CDR3 coding sequence is TGTGCCAGCAGTTACTTGGAGGCAGATACGCAGTATTTT. Translated, it gives CASSYLEADTQYF.

This clone has only a few counts. CDR3 DNA sequence: TGTGCCAGCACCAGTTATAGAATTACACCGACTGAAGCTTTCTTT. It encodes CASTSYRITPTEAFF. The chain has TRBV6-8 and TRBJ1-1; D unresolved. V was clipped by 7 bases and J by 5 bases, with 20 bases between them. The CDR3 loop spans 15 amino acids. Germline CDR1 and CDR2: MNHGY and SAAAGT.

The V gene is TRBV30, the J gene TRBJ2-3, with D possibly TRBD2 on 6 matching bases. The V end was cut by 4 bases, the J end by 0 bases, with 11 bases between. In germline, CDR1 is GTSNPN, CDR2 SVGIG (reference sequence). This CDR3 has 14 residues. The CDR3 region is CAWIRGLSTDTQYF. DNA of the CDR3: TGTGCCTGGATTCGGGGGTTGAGCACAGATACGCAGTATTTT. The full variable domain, its missing parts supplied by reference TRBV30 and TRBJ2-3, is SQTIHQWPATLVQPVGSPLSLECTVEGTSNPNLYWYRQAAGRGLQLLFYSVGIGQISSEVPQNLSASRPQDRQFILSSKKLLLSDSGFYLCAWIRGLSTDTQYFGPGTRLTVL.

This chain joins TRBV9 and TRBJ1-5, with D hard to call. Trimming left V 5 bases short and J 2 bases short, with 17 bases between. The CDR3 has 16 amino acids. Looked up from germline, CDR1 is SGDLS and CDR2 is YYNGEE. The CDR3 here is CASSRRVLSGNQPQHF. The CDR3 DNA reads TGTGCCAGCAGTAGGAGGGTCCTGAGTGGCAATCAGCCCCAGCATTTT.

The rearrangement joins TRBV7-6 to TRBJ2-1, with 16 bases lining up with TRBD2. V gave up 1 base and J gave up 5 bases; unmatched junction bases: 8. Germline V lookup: CDR1 SGHVS, CDR2 FNYEAQ. The CDR3 is 19 amino acids. CDR3 loop: CASSLVGTSGGAYNNEQFF. For the CDR3, the DNA is TGTGCCAGCAGCTTAGTTGGGACTAGCGGGGGGGCATATAACAATGAGCAGTTCTTC.

Only a few counts were recorded for this clone. CDR3: CATLTFGAASRFSPYEQYV. CDR3 bases: TGTGCCACCCTTACGTTCGGGGCCGCTTCTCGGTTTTCTCCCTACGAGCAGTACGTC. V and J are TRBV19 and TRBJ2-7, with D tentatively TRBD1 or TRBD2 (5 bases each). CDR3 length: 19 residues. The germline CDR1 and CDR2 sequences are LNHDA and SQIVND (reference sequence). Trimming removed 10 bases at V and 2 bases at J, with 33 bases between.

The chain recombines TRBV19 with TRBJ2-1; D might be TRBD2 (6 bases). The germline gives CDR1 LNHDA, CDR2 SQIVND (reference sequence). Between the trimmed V and J ends, which lost 5 bases and 7 bases, there was a span of 12 bases. This CDR3 region has 13 residues. CDR3 nucleotides: TGTGCCAGTAGTGAAAATGGGGGGAATGAGCAGTTCTTC. Translated, it gives CASSENGGNEQFF.

This clone was counted only a few times. The rearrangement links TRBV7-1 to TRBJ1-1, with D hard to call. TRBV7-1 is an open reading frame, and its role is uncertain. CDR3 length equals 13 residues. Trimming cost V 4 bases and J 5 bases, with 11 bases left between them. The CDR3 protein is CASSFNLYTEAFF. For the CDR3, the DNA is TGTGCCAGCAGCTTCAACTTGTATACTGAAGCTTTCTTT.

This clone occurred once. The chain employs TRBV7-8 and TRBJ2-3; weak D call: TRBD1 (5 bases). The V end was cut by 2 bases, the J end by 4 bases, with 7 bases between. Germline CDR1 reads SGHVS; CDR2 reads FQNEAQ. This CDR3 has 13 residues. In DNA form, the CDR3 reads TGTGCCAGCAGCTTACAGGGTCCAGATACGCAGTATTTT. It translates to CASSLQGPDTQYF.

This chain joins TRBV6-7 and TRBJ1-1; D remains ambiguous. TRBV6-7 is sorted into the ORF group, with uncertain function. The CDR3 sequence is 11 residues long. V was clipped by 5 bases and J by 11 bases, with 12 bases between them. The CDR3 sequence is CASSKRDRAFF. The CDR3 DNA follows: TGTGCCAGCAGTAAGAGGGATCGGGCTTTCTTT.

The chain links TRBV6-8 to TRBJ1-3; TRBD1 matches at 9 bases. The ends lost 8 bases at V and 8 bases at J; junction bases unmatched: 7. The length of the CDR3 is 13 residues. CDR1 MNHGY and CDR2 SAAAGT come from the germline V gene. The CDR3 sequence: CASRDRVVYTIYF. CDR3 nucleotides: TGTGCCAGCCGGGACAGGGTGGTGTACACCATATATTTT.